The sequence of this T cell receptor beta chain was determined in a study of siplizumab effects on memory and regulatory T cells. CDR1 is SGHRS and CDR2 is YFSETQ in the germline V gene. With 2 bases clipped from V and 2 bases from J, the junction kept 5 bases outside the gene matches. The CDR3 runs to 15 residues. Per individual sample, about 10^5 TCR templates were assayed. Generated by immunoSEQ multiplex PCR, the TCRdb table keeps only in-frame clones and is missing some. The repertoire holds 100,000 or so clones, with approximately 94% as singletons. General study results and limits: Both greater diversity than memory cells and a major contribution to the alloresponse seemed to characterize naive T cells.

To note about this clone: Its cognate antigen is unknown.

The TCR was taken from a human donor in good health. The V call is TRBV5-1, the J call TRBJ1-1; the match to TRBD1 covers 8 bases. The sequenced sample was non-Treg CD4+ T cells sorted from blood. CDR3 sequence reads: CASSFRTGSNTEAFF. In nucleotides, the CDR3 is TGCGCCAGCAGCTTCAGGACAGGGAGTAACACTGAAGCTTTCTTT. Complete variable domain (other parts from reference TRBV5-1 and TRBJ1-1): KAGVTQTPRYLIKTRGQQVTLSCSPISGHRSVSWYQQTPGQGLQFLFEYFSETQRNKGNFPGRFSGRQFSNSRSEMNVSTLELGDSALYLCASSFRTGSNTEAFFGQGTRLTVV.